These 17 T cell receptor beta chains came from one sample sequenced in a study of shared clonotypes between healthy human individuals. Only CD45RO-negative cells positively selected for CCR7 counted as naive CD8 cells, so terminally differentiated effector memory CD45RA+ cells were excluded. Measured with immunoSEQ multiplex PCR; TCRdb has only the in-frame clones, and not every one. The profile shows hundreds of thousands of clones, about 96% of them singletons. Sequencing was carried out using naive CD8+ T cells sorted from blood. The receptors shown here come from a woman aged 30 to 39 in good health.

The chain joins TRBV13 to TRBJ1-2; D unresolved. Germline V gene data show CDR1 as PRHDT and CDR2 as FYEKMQ (reference sequence). The CDR3 contains 17 residues. V gave up 0 bases and J gave up 2 bases, with 16 bases separating them. This chain's CDR3 is CASSLGLDTPRNYGYTF. The CDR3, as DNA: TGTGCCAGCAGCTTAGGCCTCGACACCCCCAGGAACTATGGCTACACCTTC.

The rearrangement links TRBV5-5 to TRBJ2-3; D might be TRBD2 (5 bases). The CDR3 runs to 15 residues. Germline V CDR1 and CDR2: SGHKS, YYEKEE (reference sequence). Trimming removed 4 bases at V and 1 base at J, with 13 bases between. The CDR3 loop reads CASSPRVSGTDTQYF. The CDR3 nucleotides read TGTGCCAGCAGCCCGCGGGTTTCTGGCACAGATACGCAGTATTTT. The whole variable domain, filled in from reference TRBV5-5 and TRBJ2-3, reads DAGVTQSPTHLIKTRGQQVTLRCSPISGHKSVSWYQQVLGQGPQFIFQYYEKEERGRGNFPDRFSARQFPNYSSELNVNALLLGDSALYLCASSPRVSGTDTQYFGPGTRLTVL.

This clone appeared a few times. The chain employs TRBV19 and TRBJ1-5; a weak D match, TRBD1 (6 bases). This CDR3 is built from 15 residues. Trimming stripped 2 bases from V and 6 bases from J, with 14 bases between. Per germline, CDR1 LNHDA and CDR2 SQIVND (reference sequence). CDR3 nucleotides: TGTGCCAGTAGTATAATGAAGGGGGAGGGTCAGCCCCAGCATTTT. This translates into CASSIMKGEGQPQHF.

The genes are TRBV6-1 and TRBJ1-2, with D maybe TRBD1 (6 bases). CDR1 and CDR2 (germline): MNHNS, SASEGT. V was shortened by 2 bases and J by 8 bases, with 12 bases between the two germline ends. This CDR3 is built from 13 residues. CDR3 DNA: TGTGCCAGCAGTGAACAGGGGCAAAGGGGCTACACCTTC. This encodes CASSEQGQRGYTF.

The chain couples TRBV7-9 to TRBJ2-1; D is possibly TRBD2 (5 bases). Germline CDR1 SEHNR, CDR2 FQNEAQ (reference sequence). Trimming took 1 base from V and 8 from J, leaving 12 bases between them. The CDR3 has 14 residues. CDR3 nucleotides: TGTGCCAGCAGCTTAGTTTTGCGGGCCGATGAGCAGTTCTTC. Its protein is CASSLVLRADEQFF.

This clone was seen a single time. The chain couples TRBV14 to TRBJ2-7; D gene unclear. This CDR3 is built from 12 residues. V lost 2 bases and J lost 3, with 5 bases in between. Per germline, CDR1 SGHDN and CDR2 FVKESK. The chain's CDR3 is CASSQNHYEQYF. The CDR3 region has the DNA TGTGCCAGCAGCCAAAACCACTACGAGCAGTACTTC.

Remarks on this clone: Other DNA sequences from this sample encode an identical CDR3 as well. The genes are TRBV27 and TRBJ2-7; D unresolved. Germline V gives CDR1 MNHEY, CDR2 SMNVEV (reference sequence). Trimming removed 3 bases at V and 2 bases at J, with 11 bases between. This CDR3 comprises 14 residues. CDR3 in DNA: TGTGCCAGCAGTTTTACGGGCGCAACCTACGAGCAGTACTTC. Translation: CASSFTGATYEQYF.

This clone was counted once. This chain uses TRBV7-8 with TRBJ2-1; 14 nucleotides agree with TRBD2. The CDR3 consists of 16 residues. The germline V gene has CDR1 SGHVS and CDR2 FQNEAQ. V was clipped by 5 bases and J by 5 bases; unmatched bases: 5. The CDR3 spells CASSLGLAGVNNEQFF. For the CDR3, the DNA is TGTGCCAGCAGCCTGGGACTAGCGGGAGTGAACAATGAGCAGTTCTTC.

This chain joins TRBV6-5 and TRBJ2-2; no definite D call. Looked up from germline, CDR1 is MNHEY and CDR2 is SVGAGI. Trimming stripped 7 bases from V and 4 bases from J, with 13 bases between. CDR3 length: 14 residues. In DNA form, the CDR3 reads TGTGCCAGCACCTATAGTTCCCCCACCGGGGAGCTGTTTTTT. Translation: CASTYSSPTGELFF.

V gene TRBV7-9 combines with J gene TRBJ1-5; 7 bases match TRBD1. The CDR3 runs to 13 residues. Germline values: CDR1 SEHNR, CDR2 FQNEAQ (reference sequence). With 5 bases clipped from V and 7 bases from J, the junction kept 5 bases outside the gene matches. CDR3 DNA: TGTGCCAGCAGCCGACAGGGTATGCAGCCCCAGCATTTT. It codes for CASSRQGMQPQHF. The full variable domain, with the rest looked up from reference TRBV7-9 and TRBJ1-5, is DTGVSQNPRHKITKRGQNVTFRCDPISEHNRLYWYRQTLGQGPEFLTYFQNEAQLEKSRLLSDRFSAERPKGSFSTLEIQRTEQGDSAMYLCASSRQGMQPQHFGDGTRLSIL.

The chain is built from TRBV27 and TRBJ2-1; TRBD2 matches at 9 bases. Germline CDR1 and CDR2: MNHEY and SMNVEV (reference sequence). With V trimmed by 3 bases and J by 10 bases, 10 bases remained unmatched. The CDR3 runs 15 residues. The CDR3 DNA reads TGTGCCAGCAGTTTCATTAGCGGGAGTTATGGAGAGCAGTTCTTC. Translating it yields CASSFISGSYGEQFF.

The rearrangement links TRBV10-2 to TRBJ1-2, with D perhaps matching TRBD1 (6 bases). The CDR3 covers 13 residues. CDR1 is WSHSY, CDR2 SAAADI, per germline. Trimming took 6 bases from V and 6 from J, leaving 14 bases between them. The CDR3 reads CASREGRGNGYTF. CDR3 DNA sequence: TGCGCCAGCAGAGAGGGGAGGGGGAATGGCTACACCTTC.

The chain employs TRBV4-1 and TRBJ2-7, with TRBD1 matching 8 bases. The CDR3 extends over 17 amino acids. Per germline, CDR1 MGHRA and CDR2 YSYEKL. V lost 0 bases and J lost 3; bases outside the gene matches: 10. This CDR3 reads CASSQDGTGRNLYEQYF. The CDR3 nucleotides read TGCGCCAGCAGCCAAGACGGGACAGGACGTAACCTCTACGAGCAGTACTTC.

The chain recombines TRBV7-9 with TRBJ2-2, with a tentative D call TRBD2 (5 bases). V was clipped by 5 bases and J by 7 bases, with 11 bases between them. Germline V gives CDR1 SEHNR, CDR2 FQNEAQ (reference sequence). This CDR3 contains 13 residues. In nucleotides, the CDR3 is TGTGCCAGCAGCCTGGACTTAGGCGGGGAGCTGTTTTTT. This sequence encodes CASSLDLGGELFF. The complete variable domain, with remaining parts taken from reference TRBV7-9 and TRBJ2-2, reads DTGVSQNPRHKITKRGQNVTFRCDPISEHNRLYWYRQTLGQGPEFLTYFQNEAQLEKSRLLSDRFSAERPKGSFSTLEIQRTEQGDSAMYLCASSLDLGGELFFGEGSRLTVL.

In regard to this clone: Within the sample, other DNA sequences also encode this same CDR3. This rearrangement joins TRBV9 to TRBJ2-1, with D uncertain. V lost 0 bases and J 10 bases, leaving 5 bases between the germline ends. Per germline, CDR1 SGDLS and CDR2 YYNGEE. The CDR3 is made up of 11 amino acids. CDR3 in amino acids: CASSVGGEQFF. The CDR3 DNA follows: TGTGCCAGCAGCGTAGGTGGGGAGCAGTTCTTC.

V gene TRBV5-6 combines with J gene TRBJ1-1; no clear D gene. This CDR3 contains 12 residues. The ends were cut back, 2 bases at V and 6 bases at J, with 8 bases in the middle. Looked up from germline, CDR1 is SGHDT and CDR2 is YYEEEE. DNA for the CDR3: TGTGCCAGCAGCTTAGGTAGCTCTGAAGCTTTCTTT. This codes for CASSLGSSEAFF.

The chain combines TRBV27 with TRBJ2-7; D is undetermined. Germline loops: CDR1 MNHEY, CDR2 SMNVEV (reference sequence). The CDR3 covers 12 residues. V was pared by 5 bases and J by 3 bases, with 8 bases between. This CDR3 is CASSGRNYEQYF. The CDR3 DNA is TGTGCCAGCAGTGGACGCAACTACGAGCAGTACTTC.